There are many counts of the clone carrying this T cell receptor beta chain. As yet, its antigen is unknown. This specimen comes from a study of neurological immune-mediated disorders. Study observations and caveats: Expanded clones shared no identical CDR3 amino acid sequences across subjects, which suggested private TCR-beta repertoires in all groups. When the repertoires were sorted by phylogenetic grouping, those of 18 of 34 multiple sclerosis patients ended up in one related-CDR3 cluster, a possible signature.

MiXCR, applied by TCRdb to the 5' RACE reads, yields one record per CDR3 protein. The data hold about 65,000 distinct CDR3 sequences, with 4.1% observed a single time. This TCR came from a man aged 45-65 years with multiple sclerosis. Sequencing was performed on PBMCs.

The CDR3 region has the DNA TGCAGTGCTAGAGGGGGGTTTGGAGGCTTCCAAGAGACCCAGTACTTC. Its protein is CSARGGFGGFQETQYF. The rearrangement uses TRBV20-1 and TRBJ2-5; D possibly matches TRBD1 or TRBD2 (5 bases each). The CDR3 extends over 16 amino acids. The V and J ends lost 1 base and 1 base respectively, with 16 bases between them. Looked up from germline, CDR1 is DFQATT and CDR2 is SNEGSKA (reference sequence).